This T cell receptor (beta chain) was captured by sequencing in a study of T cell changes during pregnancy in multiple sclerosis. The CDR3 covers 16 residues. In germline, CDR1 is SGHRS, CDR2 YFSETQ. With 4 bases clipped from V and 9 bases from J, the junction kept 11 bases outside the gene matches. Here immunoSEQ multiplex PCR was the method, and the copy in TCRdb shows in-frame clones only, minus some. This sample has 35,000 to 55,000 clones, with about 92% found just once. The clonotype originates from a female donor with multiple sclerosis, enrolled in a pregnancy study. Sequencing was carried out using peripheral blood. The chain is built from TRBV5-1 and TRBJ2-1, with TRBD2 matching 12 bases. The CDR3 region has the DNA TGCGCCAGCAGCGGGATGACTAGCGGGAGTTCCACTGAGCAGTTCTTC. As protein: CASSGMTSGSSTEQFF.